These 14 T cell receptor beta chains came from one sample sequenced in a study of cytomegalovirus exposure and HLA in healthy donors. Both 60 Vbeta primers and 13 Jbeta primers went into the PCR. Assay: immunoSEQ multiplex PCR; the TCRdb copy retains only in-frame clones and omits some. The data hold about 170,000 clones, with 60% to 85% observed a single time. Source material: PBMCs. The receptors here all came from a female donor in good health and CMV-seronegative.

The V call is TRBV19, the J call TRBJ1-5, with a weak D call TRBD1 (6 bases). This CDR3 is 15 amino acids long. Germline CDR1 LNHDA, CDR2 SQIVND (reference sequence). The V end lost 7 bases, the J end lost 6 bases, and 19 bases lay between the germline ends. CDR3 region: CASTTSGGGGQPQHF. In DNA form, the CDR3 reads TGTGCCAGTACCACCAGCGGGGGCGGCGGTCAGCCCCAGCATTTT.

The rearrangement joins TRBV28 to TRBJ1-5; 8 nucleotides align to TRBD1. The CDR3 totals 14 residues. The V gene end was trimmed by 4 bases and the J gene end by 7 bases; junction bases not matched to a gene: 6. CDR1 is MDHEN and CDR2 is SYDVKM in the germline V gene. In DNA form, the CDR3 reads TGTGCCAGCAGTTCCGGACAGGGAATCCAGCCCCAGCATTTT. This translates into CASSSGQGIQPQHF.

The chain links TRBV19 to TRBJ2-5, with 8 positions matching TRBD1. Trimming took 8 bases from V and 2 from J; bases not matched to a gene: 7. CDR1 and CDR2 (germline): LNHDA, SQIVND (reference sequence). This CDR3 region has 14 residues. The CDR3 sequence: CASSWRTGQETQYF. DNA for the CDR3: TGTGCCAGTTCCTGGAGGACAGGGCAAGAGACCCAGTACTTC.

This rearrangement joins TRBV5-1 to TRBJ2-5, with TRBD1 identical over 8 bases. J lost 3 bases, V lost 4 bases, and 5 bases had no gene match. The CDR3 loop spans 14 amino acids. Germline CDR1 reads SGHRS; CDR2 reads YFSETQ. For the CDR3, the DNA is TGCGCCAGCAGCCCCGGACAGGGTAAAGAGACCCAGTACTTC. Translation gives CASSPGQGKETQYF.

The chain joins TRBV28 to TRBJ1-2; 11 positions agree with TRBD1. This CDR3 spans 17 amino acids. Trimming cost V 7 bases and J 4 bases; bases outside gene matches: 14. Germline V gene data show CDR1 as MDHEN and CDR2 as SYDVKM. CDR3 loop: CASTEPGQGEWAYGYTF. The CDR3 nucleotides read TGTGCCAGCACCGAACCGGGACAGGGGGAGTGGGCCTATGGCTACACCTTC.

The V and J genes are TRBV25-1 and TRBJ2-3; the D gene is possibly TRBD1 (5 bases). The length of the CDR3 is 13 residues. Trimming cost V 4 bases and J 6 bases, with 11 bases left between them. Germline CDR1 is MGHDK and CDR2 is SYGVNS. The CDR3 protein is CASSAAGSDTQYF. DNA of the CDR3: TGTGCCAGCAGTGCGGCAGGGTCGGATACGCAGTATTTT.

This chain uses TRBV19 with TRBJ1-2; D gene uncertain. Trimming took off 5 bases at V and 11 bases at J, with 15 bases between the two ends. The CDR3 is made up of 12 amino acids. Looked up from germline, CDR1 is LNHDA and CDR2 is SQIVND (reference sequence). The CDR3 loop is CASSVMARPYTF. The CDR3 DNA sequence: TGTGCCAGTAGTGTTATGGCCAGGCCGTACACCTTC.

This clone was counted a few times. V and J are TRBV25-1 and TRBJ1-1, with D perhaps matching TRBD1 (6 bases). CDR1 MGHDK and CDR2 SYGVNS come from the germline V gene. The CDR3 sequence is 12 residues long. With 10 bases removed from V and 0 bases from J, the gap between germline ends came to 9 bases. The CDR3 region is CATSGVNTEAFF. Written as DNA, the CDR3 is TGTGCCACTTCAGGGGTGAACACTGAAGCTTTCTTT.

In this sample, this clone turned up a few times. This rearrangement joins TRBV11-2 to TRBJ1-1, with a tentative D call TRBD1 (5 bases). Germline assignment: CDR1 SGHAT and CDR2 FQNNGV. V dropped 4 bases and J dropped 10 bases, with 16 bases sitting between them. The CDR3 is 13 residues long. The DNA of the CDR3 is TGTGCCAGCAGCTCCGAGAGGGCCGGGGGAGCTTTCTTT. Residues: CASSSERAGGAFF.

The rearrangement links TRBV28 to TRBJ2-5; no clear D gene. Germline CDR1 reads MDHEN; CDR2 reads SYDVKM. CDR3 length: 14 residues. Trimming cost V 4 bases and J 4 bases, with 13 bases left between them. CDR3 in DNA: TGTGCCAGCAGTTCCCGACGGAGTACAGAGACCCAGTACTTC. It codes for CASSSRRSTETQYF. The full variable domain, with the rest looked up from reference TRBV28 and TRBJ2-5, is DVKVTQSSRYLVKRTGEKVFLECVQDMDHENMFWYRQDPGLGLRLIYFSYDVKMKEKGDIPEGYSVSREKKERFSLILESASTNQTSMYLCASSSRRSTETQYFGPGTRLLVL.

CDR3 coding DNA: TGTGCCAGTAGGGGACAGGGGCTCTCCTATGGCTACACCTTC. As protein: CASRGQGLSYGYTF. J is TRBJ1-2 and V is TRBV19, with TRBD1 matching over 10 bases. With V trimmed by 6 bases and J by 4 bases, 5 bases remained unmatched. The germline gives CDR1 LNHDA, CDR2 SQIVND (reference sequence). This CDR3 is 14 amino acids long.

The gene calls are TRBV2 and TRBJ2-5; D is uncertain. The CDR3 is 11 amino acids. Germline V gives CDR1 SNHLY, CDR2 FYNNEI. V lost 7 bases, J lost 5 bases, and 8 bases lay in between. DNA of the CDR3: TGTGCCAGCAATCTCGTTGAGACCCAGTACTTC. Its protein is CASNLVETQYF. The full variable domain, with the rest looked up from reference TRBV2 and TRBJ2-5, is EPEVTQTPSHQVTQMGQEVILRCVPISNHLYFYWYRQILGQKVEFLVSFYNNEISEKSEIFDDQFSVERPDGSNFTLKIRSTKLEDSAMYFCASNLVETQYFGPGTRLLVL.

The chain couples TRBV9 to TRBJ1-3; 7 bases are a match to TRBD1. The CDR3 has 17 amino acids. V was clipped by 0 bases and J by 4 bases; unmatched bases: 10. The germline CDR1 and CDR2 sequences are SGDLS and YYNGEE. CDR3 protein: CASSVDVNRGRGNTIYF. The CDR3 nucleotides are TGTGCCAGCAGCGTAGATGTCAACAGGGGTCGAGGAAACACCATATATTTT.

Here the CDR3 DNA reads TGTGCCAGCAGCCAAACGGCGGACTTCCGGCAGTACTTC. It specifies CASSQTADFRQYF. This chain links TRBV7-9 with TRBJ2-7; D possibly corresponds to TRBD2 (5 bases). The V gene lost 5 bases and the J gene lost 9 bases, with 17 bases spanning the gap. Per germline, CDR1 SEHNR and CDR2 FQNEAQ (reference sequence). This CDR3 contains 13 residues.